These 4 T cell receptor beta chains came from one sample sequenced in a study of T-cell reconstitution after alpha-beta-depleted transplantation in children. The TCRbeta library incorporated unique molecular identifiers. TCRdb reanalysed the PCR reads using MiXCR and keeps one entry per CDR3 protein. The sample carries around 100,000 distinct CDR3 sequences, around 5.9% recorded once. The sample consisted of PBMCs, mostly from graft donor cells, taken 60 days after TCRalphabeta/CD19-depleted stem cell transplant. These receptors were obtained from a female patient between 2 and 15 years old who had a stem cell transplant for Fanconi anemia, so the T cells may come from the graft donor.

This clonotype was found many times. The chain couples TRBV4-1 to TRBJ2-2; 8 bases match TRBD2. This CDR3 contains 16 residues. V lost 11 bases, J lost 2 bases, and 13 bases stayed unmatched. The germline V gene encodes CDR1 MGHRA and CDR2 YSYEKL. CDR3 region: CAGGWGSGRNTGELFF. The CDR3, as DNA: TGCGCCGGCGGGTGGGGGAGCGGGAGAAACACCGGGGAGCTGTTTTTT.

This clonotype was observed at least ten times. The rearrangement joins TRBV20-1 to TRBJ1-5; D uncertain. This CDR3 comprises 12 residues. V shed 3 bases and J shed 1 base, with 4 bases lying between them. The germline V gene has CDR1 DFQATT and CDR2 SNEGSKA (reference sequence). The CDR3 region has the DNA TGCAGTGCTAGGGAGAGCAATCAGCCCCAGCATTTT. It translates to CSARESNQPQHF.

This clonotype was seen many times. This chain connects TRBV10-3 to TRBJ2-1; either TRBD1 or TRBD2 may fit D (5 bases each). V lost 0 bases and J lost 0, with 9 bases in between. CDR3 length: 16 amino acids. CDR1 is ENHRY and CDR2 is SYGVKD in the germline V gene. The CDR3 nucleotides read TGTGCCATCAGTGAGTCGAAGGGGAGCTCCTACAATGAGCAGTTCTTC. Its protein product is CAISESKGSSYNEQFF.

This clonotype is categorized as medium-sized. The chain couples TRBV4-1 to TRBJ1-3; 7 nucleotides match TRBD1. The V gene end was trimmed by 4 bases and the J gene end by 1 base; junction bases not matched to a gene: 4. There are 15 residues in the CDR3. The germline V gene encodes CDR1 MGHRA and CDR2 YSYEKL. The CDR3 is CASSPNRGSGNTIYF. The CDR3, as DNA: TGCGCCAGCAGCCCAAACAGGGGATCTGGAAACACCATATATTTT.